Following are 9 T cell receptor beta chains from one sample sequenced in a study of blood T cell repertoires in COVID-19. Assay used: immunoSEQ multiplex PCR; TCRdb lists only in-frame clones, some missing. The data show hundreds of thousands of clones, roughly 87% seen once. Sequenced sample: PBMCs or T cells enriched from blood (not recorded which). Every receptor here comes from a woman younger than 30 who had recovered from COVID-19.

The chain uses TRBV6-5 and TRBJ1-2; no reliable D call. Germline V CDR1 and CDR2: MNHEY, SVGAGI. V was shortened by 6 bases and J by 0 bases, with 8 bases between the two germline ends. The CDR3 extends over 13 amino acids. The CDR3 spells CASSYDTNYGYTF. The CDR3 DNA sequence: TGTGCCAGCAGCTATGACACTAACTATGGCTACACCTTC.

This rearrangement joins TRBV27 to TRBJ1-4; TRBD1 might be the D (5 bases). There are 14 residues in the CDR3. The V gene's germline CDR1 is MNHEY and CDR2 SMNVEV (reference sequence). V dropped 3 bases and J dropped 4 bases, with 9 bases sitting between them. The CDR3 here is CASSLTAVNEKLFF. The CDR3 DNA follows: TGTGCCAGCAGTTTGACAGCCGTTAATGAAAAACTGTTTTTT.

The genes are TRBV10-3 and TRBJ1-1; 7 bases agree with TRBD1. Germline V lookup: CDR1 ENHRY, CDR2 SYGVKD. Trimming took 7 bases from V and 1 from J; bases not matched to a gene: 9. This CDR3 region has 15 residues. The CDR3 nucleotides read TGTGCCATCACACCAAAAGGGGACAGGAACACTGAAGCTTTCTTT. Encoded protein: CAITPKGDRNTEAFF.

V is TRBV3-1 (or the pseudogene TRBV3-2) and J is TRBJ2-5; TRBD1 might be the D (5 bases). The CDR3 sequence is 17 residues long. Germline CDR1 and CDR2: LGHDT and YNNKEL (reference sequence). The V end was cut by 0 bases, the J end by 4 bases, with 18 bases between. The CDR3: CASSQDESGLGSETQYF. CDR3 nucleotides: TGTGCCAGCAGCCAAGATGAGTCAGGGTTGGGGTCAGAGACCCAGTACTTC.

The J gene is TRBJ2-7, the V gene TRBV5-4; D may be TRBD1 (6 bases). The germline gives CDR1 SGHNT, CDR2 YYREEE (reference sequence). The germline V and J ends were trimmed by 4 bases and 0 bases, with 11 bases remaining between them. The CDR3 totals 14 residues. The DNA for the CDR3 is TGTGCCAGCAGCCTCGACAGGAGCTCCTACGAGCAGTACTTC. It codes for CASSLDRSSYEQYF. Full variable domain (outside the CDR3, taken from reference TRBV5-4 and TRBJ2-7): ETGVTQSPTHLIKTRGQQVTLRCSSQSGHNTVSWYQQALGQGPQFIFQYYREEENGRGNFPPRFSGLQFPNYSSELNVNALELDDSALYLCASSLDRSSYEQYFGPGTRLTVT.

The chain couples TRBV14 to TRBJ1-3; TRBD1 might be the D (6 bases). Trimming stripped 5 bases from V and 1 base from J, with 9 bases between. There are 14 residues in the CDR3. Germline V lookup: CDR1 SGHDN, CDR2 FVKESK. In DNA, the CDR3 is TGTGCCAGCAGCGGGACAAAATCTGGAAACACCATATATTTT. It yields the protein CASSGTKSGNTIYF.

This clone was detected once. The chain is built from TRBV28 and TRBJ2-7; 7 bases agree with TRBD1. The CDR3 spans 13 residues. From germline, CDR1 is MDHEN and CDR2 SYDVKM. J gave up 4 bases and V 8 bases, and 8 bases lay outside the gene matches. Here the CDR3 reads CASGQEVEYEQYF. As DNA, the CDR3 is TGTGCCAGCGGACAGGAAGTTGAGTACGAGCAGTACTTC. Together with reference TRBV28 and TRBJ2-7, the CDR3 gives the full variable domain: DVKVTQSSRYLVKRTGEKVFLECVQDMDHENMFWYRQDPGLGLRLIYFSYDVKMKEKGDIPEGYSVSREKKERFSLILESASTNQTSMYLCASGQEVEYEQYFGPGTRLTVT.

The chain joins TRBV10-1 to TRBJ2-7, with D tentatively TRBD2 (6 bases). Germline V CDR1 and CDR2: WNHNN, SYGVQD (reference sequence). The ends were cut back, 0 bases at V and 3 bases at J, with 15 bases in the middle. CDR3 length equals 16 residues. The CDR3 reads CASSESWWQGGYEQYF. The CDR3 region has the DNA TGCGCCAGCAGTGAGTCTTGGTGGCAGGGAGGCTACGAGCAGTACTTC.

The chain carries TRBV4-2 and TRBJ1-3; D call uncertain. In germline, CDR1 is LGHNA, CDR2 YNFKEQ. CDR3 length: 15 amino acids. V shed 1 base and J shed 0 bases, with 7 bases lying between them. CDR3 nucleotides: TGTGCCAGCAGCCAAGTTCTCTCCTCTGGAAACACCATATATTTT. It specifies CASSQVLSSGNTIYF.